A selection of T cell receptor beta chains follows, all from one sample in a study of beta chain features in type 1 diabetes. The repertoire was sequenced with immunoSEQ multiplex PCR; TCRdb's copy has only in-frame clones and lacks some. This table holds a few hundred thousand clones, about 32% found once. The material sequenced was naive CD4+ T cells from blood. The receptors originated from a man in his late teens or twenties in good health. CDR3s leave out the opening cysteine and the closing phenylalanine or tryptophan.

v_call cdr3_aa
TRBV19 ASSVTSNEQF
TRBV27 ASSLSGSPYEQY
TRBV18 ASSPPGLYEQY
TRBV7-8 ASSLDLGGTTEQY
TRBV30 AWRGHREGFIGLGAF
TRBV30 AWSAPGTSGQETQY
TRBV2 ASSLDQGNGETQY
TRBV7-6 ASSWLRDSSNEQF
TRBV4-1 ASSQVEGGKNTGELF
TRBV4-1 ASSRPPSGQGGDNEQF
TRBV18 ASSPDQSVSYEQY
TRBV7-9 ASSSLDRGRNGYT
TRBV7-6 ASSGDPRYNEQF
TRBV5-1 ASSLGLAGLQF
TRBV18 ASSPVVGGETQY
TRBV29-1 SVGGQYTTEAF